The T cell receptor beta chain described here comes from a study of cytomegalovirus exposure and HLA in healthy donors. It was with 60 Vbeta and 13 Jbeta primers that the PCR ran. Sequencing used immunoSEQ multiplex PCR; TCRdb keeps in-frame clones, though not all of them. The sample includes 150,000 to 200,000 clones, approximately 80% of them seen just once. This clone was counted a few times. CDR3 length equals 14 residues. The chain uses TRBV21-1 and TRBJ1-1; the DNA was not used to check the table's D call, TRBD1. TRBV21-1 is annotated as a pseudogene. The clonotype comes from a woman aged 25-40 years in good health and CMV-seropositive. The material sequenced was PBMCs. Here the CDR3 reads CASSPGGGYTEAFF. The CDR3 DNA reads TGTGCCAGCAGCCCCGGAGGGGGCTACACTGAAGCTTTCTTT.